A single sample gave rise to the 26 T cell receptor beta chains below, sequenced in a study of PD-1 blockade in classical Hodgkin lymphoma (dated by TCRdb to the early 2020s). Sample time point, as interpreted from the label and publication: cycle 4 day 1 (C4D1), after 6 weeks of nivolumab. All trial patients had relapsed after autologous stem cell transplantation, with cohorts A, B and C differing in prior brentuximab vedotin exposure. The library was made by the immunoSEQ multiplex PCR assay. TCRdb mirrors the immuneACCESS table, restricted to in-frame sequences. Some clones are absent from its copies; in checked studies, under half trace to an unresolved V gene, and the reason for the others is unknown. Counted in this sample were around 60,000 clones; 90% to 95% of them appeared once. The biggest ten clones account for around 8% of the sample. The sequencing here drew on peripheral blood mononuclear cells (PBMCs), taken before the fourth cycle of nivolumab. The receptors come from a human donor with classical Hodgkin lymphoma.

The chain joins TRBV27 to TRBJ2-7; a weak D match, TRBD1 (6 bases). The V gene's germline CDR1 is MNHEY and CDR2 SMNVEV (reference sequence). V was shortened by 3 bases and J by 3 bases, with 15 bases between the two germline ends. CDR3 length: 15 residues. The CDR3 protein is CASSLGAGPFYEQYF. In DNA form, the CDR3 reads TGTGCCAGCAGTTTGGGGGCAGGGCCCTTCTACGAGCAGTACTTC.

This chain joins TRBV7-8 and TRBJ2-7; 10 nucleotides agree with TRBD2. V dropped 0 bases and J dropped 4; count of bases not matched to a gene: 6. CDR3 length equals 16 residues. Germline V gene lookup returns CDR1 SGHVS and CDR2 FQNEAQ. The CDR3 here is CASSLAASGRIYEQYF. CDR3 sequence (DNA): TGTGCCAGCAGCTTAGCGGCTAGCGGGAGAATATACGAGCAGTACTTC.

V gene TRBV6-1 combines with J gene TRBJ2-1; possible D gene TRBD1, 5 bases. Trimming removed 3 bases from V and 9 bases from J, with 18 bases in between. Germline V lookup: CDR1 MNHNS, CDR2 SASEGT. The CDR3 is 15 amino acids. In DNA, the CDR3 is TGTGCCAGCAGTGACTCATTCGGTAGGGGTTTTGAGCAGTTCTTC. As protein: CASSDSFGRGFEQFF.

The chain recombines TRBV11-3 with TRBJ1-5; TRBD1 is a possible D gene (5 bases). V lost 0 bases and J lost 1, with 7 bases in between. The CDR3 runs 15 residues. Germline V gene data show CDR1 as SGHNT and CDR2 as YENEEA. CDR3 in amino acids: CASSLDRVSNQPQHF. The CDR3, as DNA: TGTGCCAGCAGCTTAGACAGGGTGAGCAATCAGCCCCAGCATTTT.

The rearrangement links TRBV5-1 to TRBJ1-4, with D perhaps matching TRBD1 (6 bases). CDR1 SGHRS and CDR2 YFSETQ come from the germline V gene. This CDR3 comprises 14 residues. Between the trimmed V and J ends, which lost 0 bases and 8 bases, there was a span of 11 bases. CDR3 DNA: TGCGCCAGCAGCTTGGAGGGGGGTGGCGAAAAACTGTTTTTT. This codes for CASSLEGGGEKLFF.

CDR3 loop: CASSVRVLAGELFF. CDR3 DNA sequence: TGTGCCAGCAGTGTACGAGTTTTAGCCGGGGAGCTGTTTTTT. The gene calls are TRBV6-1 and TRBJ2-2; no definite D call. Germline CDR1 reads MNHNS; CDR2 reads SASEGT. V was trimmed by 4 bases and J by 6 bases, leaving 12 bases between them. The CDR3 loop spans 14 amino acids.

This chain joins TRBV21-1 and TRBJ1-5; the table's D call, TRBD1, was not checked against the DNA. TRBV21-1 represents a pseudogene. The CDR3 loop spans 16 amino acids. CDR3 coding DNA: TGTGCCAGCAGCAAGAAAGGCGACAGGGGAAATAGGCCCCAGCATTTT. Translating it yields CASSKKGDRGNRPQHF.

The chain is built from TRBV27 and TRBJ2-7, with 12 bases matching TRBD2. The J segment lost 1 base and the V segment lost 2 bases, leaving 6 bases of the junction unmatched. Germline V lookup: CDR1 MNHEY, CDR2 SMNVEV (reference sequence). The CDR3 loop spans 17 amino acids. DNA of the CDR3: TGTGCCAGCAGTTTAGGGCTAGCGGGAGGGAGGTCCTACGAGCAGTACTTC. Its translation: CASSLGLAGGRSYEQYF.

The chain is built from TRBV10-3 and TRBJ1-2; 9 bases map to TRBD1. Germline V gene lookup returns CDR1 ENHRY and CDR2 SYGVKD. Trimming took 9 bases from V and 3 from J; bases not matched to a gene: 5. The CDR3 has 13 amino acids. The CDR3 sequence is CAIQGALDYGYTF. Here the CDR3 DNA reads TGTGCCATACAGGGGGCACTGGACTATGGCTACACCTTC.

The chain is built from TRBV14 and TRBJ1-1; tentative D call: TRBD1 (6 bases). CDR1 and CDR2 (germline): SGHDN, FVKESK. The length of the CDR3 is 13 residues. The V gene lost 1 base and the J gene lost 14 bases, with 17 bases spanning the gap. The CDR3, as DNA: TGTGCCAGCAGCCAAGTAAGACAGGCCATAGCGTTCTTT. It translates to CASSQVRQAIAFF.

The rearrangement joins TRBV7-6 to TRBJ2-5, with 7 positions matching TRBD2. With 7 bases clipped from V and 2 bases from J, the junction kept 7 bases outside the gene matches. Germline CDR1 reads SGHVS; CDR2 reads FNYEAQ. This CDR3 spans 14 amino acids. The DNA of the CDR3 is TGTGCCAGCACCATGGGGGGGGAACAAGAGACCCAGTACTTC. Residues: CASTMGGEQETQYF.

The chain is built from TRBV4-1 and TRBJ2-5; 8 positions agree with TRBD2. J lost 5 bases, V lost 3 bases, and 8 bases had no gene match. The germline V gene has CDR1 MGHRA and CDR2 YSYEKL. The CDR3 spans 15 residues. CDR3 in DNA: TGCGCCAGCAGCCACCCCCGGGAGGGCCGGGAGACCCAGTACTTC. Translating it yields CASSHPREGRETQYF.

J is TRBJ2-1 and V is TRBV6-5, with 8 nucleotides matching TRBD2. There are 16 residues in the CDR3. Germline trimming cut 0 bases from V and 0 bases from J; bases unmatched to any gene: 1. CDR1 is MNHEY and CDR2 is SVGAGI in the germline V gene. Here the CDR3 DNA reads TGTGCCAGCAGTTACTCGGGACTAGACTCCTACAATGAGCAGTTCTTC. Translating it yields CASSYSGLDSYNEQFF.

This CDR3 is CRKGGETQYF. DNA of the CDR3: TGTCGTAAGGGGGGGGAGACCCAGTACTTC. V usage is TRBV6-4 and J usage is TRBJ2-5, with a tentative D call TRBD2 (7 bases). The CDR3 has 10 amino acids. CDR1 and CDR2 (germline): MRHNA, SNTAGT.

The chain recombines TRBV10-3 with TRBJ2-3; TRBD2 matches at 7 bases. The V and J ends lost 3 bases and 2 bases, in that order; junction bases with no gene match: 2. Germline assignment: CDR1 ENHRY and CDR2 SYGVKD. This CDR3 contains 14 residues. CDR3 bases: TGTGCCATCAGTGACCGGGACTACACAGATACGCAGTATTTT. This codes for CAISDRDYTDTQYF.

The chain recombines TRBV6-6 with TRBJ2-7, with D perhaps given as TRBD1 or TRBD2 (5 bases each). The CDR3 extends over 13 amino acids. CDR1 and CDR2 (germline): MNHNY, SVGAGI (reference sequence). V lost 2 bases and J 5 bases, leaving 10 bases between the germline ends. CDR3 sequence: CASSYGGDNEQYF. The CDR3 region has the DNA TGTGCCAGCAGTTACGGGGGAGACAACGAGCAGTACTTC.

The CDR3 DNA sequence: TGTGCCAGCAGCCACTCACAGGGTCATTCACCCCTCCACTTT. Encoded protein: CASSHSQGHSPLHF. This chain links TRBV28 with TRBJ1-6; TRBD1 might be the D (6 bases). V gave up 6 bases and J gave up 8 bases, with 14 bases separating them. The CDR3 is 14 residues long. Germline CDR1 is MDHEN and CDR2 is SYDVKM.

The CDR3 DNA is TGTGCCAGCAGCTTACGGTCCTCCTACGAGCAGTACTTC. This encodes CASSLRSSYEQYF. The J gene is TRBJ2-7, the V gene TRBV5-5, with D uncertain. V was trimmed by 2 bases and J by 0 bases, leaving 6 bases between them. CDR3 length equals 13 residues. Germline V gene data show CDR1 as SGHKS and CDR2 as YYEKEE (reference sequence).

The chain recombines TRBV5-1 with TRBJ2-7; D possibly uses TRBD1 or TRBD2 (5 bases each). The ends were cut back, 4 bases at V and 4 bases at J, with 18 bases in the middle. CDR1 and CDR2 (germline): SGHRS, YFSETQ. The CDR3 contains 15 residues. In DNA form, the CDR3 reads TGCGCCAGCAGCACGGGATCACAGGTGGATTACGAGCAGTACTTC. This gives the protein CASSTGSQVDYEQYF.

This clone was recorded only once. This chain joins TRBV9 and TRBJ2-3, with a tentative D call TRBD2 (6 bases). CDR1 is SGDLS, CDR2 YYNGEE, per germline. V lost 4 bases to trimming and J lost 0 bases, with 21 bases between them. CDR3 size: 18 residues. The CDR3 bases are TGTGCCAGCAGCCCCGCGCCAGCGGGTGGGGCCAGCACAGATACGCAGTATTTT. Amino acids: CASSPAPAGGASTDTQYF.

The chain is built from TRBV6-5 and TRBJ2-2; possibly TRBD1 for D (5 bases). Germline V gene data show CDR1 as MNHEY and CDR2 as SVGAGI. The germline V and J ends were trimmed by 2 bases and 6 bases, with 13 bases remaining between them. This CDR3 is built from 15 residues. The CDR3 DNA follows: TGTGCCAGCAGTTACAATCAGGGCTTAGCCGGGGAGCTGTTTTTT. Translated: CASSYNQGLAGELFF.

The V gene is TRBV6-1, the J gene TRBJ2-7; TRBD1 aligns across 7 bases. Germline V gene lookup returns CDR1 MNHNS and CDR2 SASEGT. J lost 0 bases, V lost 3 bases, and 5 bases had no gene match. CDR3 length equals 15 residues. The CDR3 bases are TGTGCCAGCAGTGACCCCGACAGGGCCTCCTACGAGCAGTACTTC. It codes for CASSDPDRASYEQYF.

V is TRBV19 and J is TRBJ2-5, with D tentatively TRBD1 (6 bases). V was clipped by 0 bases and J by 4 bases, with 18 bases between them. The germline V gene encodes CDR1 LNHDA and CDR2 SQIVND (reference sequence). This CDR3 has 17 residues. CDR3 nucleotides: TGTGCCAGTAGTATAGAAACGCGCGCTGGGGGCGTAGAGACCCAGTACTTC. Protein product: CASSIETRAGGVETQYF.

The genes are TRBV29-1 and TRBJ2-3, with D maybe TRBD1 (6 bases). Germline CDR1 reads SQVTM; CDR2 reads ANQGSEA. The ends were cut back, 4 bases at V and 2 bases at J, with 13 bases in the middle. The CDR3 has 14 residues. The CDR3 DNA reads as TGCAGCGTTGTTCGAGACAGGTCCACAGATACGCAGTATTTT. Amino acids: CSVVRDRSTDTQYF.

The chain employs TRBV28 and TRBJ2-3, with D tentatively TRBD1 (6 bases). Germline assignment: CDR1 MDHEN and CDR2 SYDVKM. Trimming stripped 6 bases from V and 2 bases from J, with 18 bases between. CDR3 length equals 16 residues. This CDR3 is CASSPPWGLNTDTQYF. In DNA form, the CDR3 reads TGTGCCAGCAGCCCACCGTGGGGGCTTAACACAGATACGCAGTATTTT.

The chain recombines TRBV7-9 with TRBJ2-1; no firm D call. The V and J ends lost 2 bases and 3 bases respectively, with 5 bases between them. Germline-derived CDR1 and CDR2 are SEHNR and FQNEAQ (reference sequence). The CDR3 runs 13 residues. The CDR3 DNA is TGTGCCAGCAGCTTACAGGTCTACAATGAGCAGTTCTTC. As protein: CASSLQVYNEQFF.